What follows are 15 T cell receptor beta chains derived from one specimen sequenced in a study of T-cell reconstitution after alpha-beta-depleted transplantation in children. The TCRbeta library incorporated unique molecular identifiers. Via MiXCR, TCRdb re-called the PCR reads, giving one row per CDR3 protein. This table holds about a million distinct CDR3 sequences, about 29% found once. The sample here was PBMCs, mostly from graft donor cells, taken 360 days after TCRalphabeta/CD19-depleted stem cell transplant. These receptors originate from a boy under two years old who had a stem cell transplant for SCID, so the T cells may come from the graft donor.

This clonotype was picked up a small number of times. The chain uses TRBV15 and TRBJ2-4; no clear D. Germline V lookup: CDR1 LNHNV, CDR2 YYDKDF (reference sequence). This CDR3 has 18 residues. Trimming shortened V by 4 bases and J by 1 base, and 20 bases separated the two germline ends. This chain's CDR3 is CATSIDSGGIGAKNIQYF. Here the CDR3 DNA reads TGTGCCACCAGCATTGATTCGGGTGGAATAGGTGCCAAAAACATTCAGTACTTC.

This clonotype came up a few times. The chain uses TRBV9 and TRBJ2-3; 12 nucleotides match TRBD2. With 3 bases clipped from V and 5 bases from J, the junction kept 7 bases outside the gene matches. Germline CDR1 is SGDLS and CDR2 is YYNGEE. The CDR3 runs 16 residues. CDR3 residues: CASSAATSGGRDTQYF. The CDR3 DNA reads TGTGCCAGCAGCGCCGCGACTAGCGGGGGCCGAGATACGCAGTATTTT.

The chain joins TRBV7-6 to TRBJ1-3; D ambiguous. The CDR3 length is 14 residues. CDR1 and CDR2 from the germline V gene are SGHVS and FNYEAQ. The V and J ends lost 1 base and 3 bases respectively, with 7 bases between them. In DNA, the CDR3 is TGTGCCAGCAGCTTAGTACAGAGTGGAAACACCATATATTTT. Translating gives CASSLVQSGNTIYF.

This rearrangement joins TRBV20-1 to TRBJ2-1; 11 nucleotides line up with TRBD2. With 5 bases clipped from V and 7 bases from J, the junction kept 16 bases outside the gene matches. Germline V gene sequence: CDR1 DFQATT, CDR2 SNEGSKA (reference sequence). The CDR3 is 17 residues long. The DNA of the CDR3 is TGCAGTGCTCACCATTTTACTCCGGGACTAGCGGATAATGAGCAGTTCTTC. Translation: CSAHHFTPGLADNEQFF.

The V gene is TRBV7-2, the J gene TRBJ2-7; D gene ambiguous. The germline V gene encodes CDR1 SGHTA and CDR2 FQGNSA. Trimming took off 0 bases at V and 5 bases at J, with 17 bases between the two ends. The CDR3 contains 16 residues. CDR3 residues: CASSLASDPVVHEQYF. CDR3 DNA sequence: TGTGCCAGCAGCTTAGCTTCCGACCCGGTGGTCCACGAGCAGTACTTC.

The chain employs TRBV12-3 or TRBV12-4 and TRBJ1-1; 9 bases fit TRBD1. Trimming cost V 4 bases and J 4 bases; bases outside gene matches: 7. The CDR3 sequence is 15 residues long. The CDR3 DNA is TGTGCCAGCAGTTCCACTAAGACAGGGGGCACTGAAGCTTTCTTT. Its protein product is CASSSTKTGGTEAFF.

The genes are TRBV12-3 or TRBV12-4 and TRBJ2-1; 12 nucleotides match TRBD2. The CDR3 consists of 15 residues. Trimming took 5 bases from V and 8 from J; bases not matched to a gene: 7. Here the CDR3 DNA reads TGTGCCAGCAGTCCTTCTAGCGGGGGGGTGTATGAGCAGTTCTTC. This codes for CASSPSSGGVYEQFF.

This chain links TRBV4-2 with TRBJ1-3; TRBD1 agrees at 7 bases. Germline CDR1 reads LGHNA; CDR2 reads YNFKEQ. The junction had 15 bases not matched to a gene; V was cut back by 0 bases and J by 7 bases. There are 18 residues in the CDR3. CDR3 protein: CASSQDDQGGYLGNTIYF. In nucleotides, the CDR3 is TGTGCCAGCAGCCAAGACGATCAGGGGGGATACCTTGGGAACACCATATATTTT.

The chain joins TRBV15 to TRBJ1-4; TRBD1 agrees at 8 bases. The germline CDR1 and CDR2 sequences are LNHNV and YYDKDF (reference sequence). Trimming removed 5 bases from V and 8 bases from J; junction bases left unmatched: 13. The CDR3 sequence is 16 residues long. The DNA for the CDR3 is TGTGCCACCAGCCCCCGTACCGGACAGGGAAGGGAAAAACTGTTTTTT. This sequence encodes CATSPRTGQGREKLFF.

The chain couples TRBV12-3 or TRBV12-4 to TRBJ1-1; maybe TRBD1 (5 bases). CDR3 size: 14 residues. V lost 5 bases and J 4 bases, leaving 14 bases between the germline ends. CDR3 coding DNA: TGTGCCAGCAGTCCGGGCAGGGAAATCACTGAAGCTTTCTTT. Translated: CASSPGREITEAFF.

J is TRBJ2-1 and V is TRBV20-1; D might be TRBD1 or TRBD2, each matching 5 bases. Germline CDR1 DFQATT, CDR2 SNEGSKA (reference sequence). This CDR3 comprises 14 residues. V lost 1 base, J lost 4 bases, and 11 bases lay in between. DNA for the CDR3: TGCAGTGCTAGAGCTTTGGGACCTTACAATGAGCAGTTCTTC. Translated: CSARALGPYNEQFF.

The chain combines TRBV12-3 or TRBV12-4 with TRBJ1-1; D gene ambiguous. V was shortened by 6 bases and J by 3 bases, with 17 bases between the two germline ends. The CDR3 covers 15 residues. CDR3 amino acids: CASSPRIPRDTEAFF. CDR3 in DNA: TGTGCCAGCAGCCCGAGGATCCCCCGGGACACTGAAGCTTTCTTT.

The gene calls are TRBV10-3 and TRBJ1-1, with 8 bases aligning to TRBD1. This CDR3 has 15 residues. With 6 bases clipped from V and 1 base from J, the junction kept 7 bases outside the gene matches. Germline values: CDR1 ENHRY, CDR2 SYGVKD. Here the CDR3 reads CAIRNQDRANTEAFF. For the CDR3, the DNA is TGTGCCATCAGAAACCAGGACAGGGCGAACACTGAAGCTTTCTTT.

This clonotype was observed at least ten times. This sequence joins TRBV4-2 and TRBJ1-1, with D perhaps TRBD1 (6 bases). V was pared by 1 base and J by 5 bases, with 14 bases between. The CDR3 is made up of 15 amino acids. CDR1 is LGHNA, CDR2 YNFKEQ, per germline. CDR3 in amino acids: CASSQGAKGGTEAFF. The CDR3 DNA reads TGTGCCAGCAGCCAAGGGGCGAAGGGGGGGACTGAAGCTTTCTTT.

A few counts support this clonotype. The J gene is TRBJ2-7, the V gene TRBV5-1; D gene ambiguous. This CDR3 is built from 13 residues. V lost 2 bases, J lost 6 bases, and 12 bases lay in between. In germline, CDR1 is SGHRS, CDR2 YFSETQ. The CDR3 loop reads CASSFESLGEQYF. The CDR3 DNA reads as TGCGCCAGCAGCTTTGAGAGTCTGGGCGAGCAGTACTTC.